Detailed here is one T cell receptor beta chain. How the authors handled the data: Reference gene primer amplification gave nucleated cell count estimates. TCRdb keeps only in-frame clones here, not all; method: immunoSEQ multiplex PCR. The V and J calls and clone size are taken from that table; D and trimming were inferred from the DNA. In the table there are roughly 220,000 clones, about four fifths of which are singletons. The data were taken from a study of blood T cell repertoires in COVID-19. In the study overall: Samples taken during acute and convalescent COVID-19 were collected in the United States, Italy and Spain. PBMCs, B-cell-depleted T cells, or T cells were the source of the cDNA or gDNA that made up the material.

Resolution of symptoms, clearance, or two negative PCRs was present in recovered Cohort 3 donors. Germline V gives CDR1 SQVTM, CDR2 ANQGSEA. The ends lost 4 bases at V and 5 bases at J; junction bases unmatched: 9. This CDR3 has 14 residues. This receptor was obtained from a woman between 40 and 55 years old who had recovered from COVID-19. The source material was PBMCs or T cells enriched from blood (not recorded which). This chain joins TRBV29-1 and TRBJ2-5; the match to TRBD2 covers 8 bases. CDR3: CSVGYTGGGETQYF. CDR3 DNA: TGCAGCGTTGGTTATACCGGGGGGGGCGAGACCCAGTACTTC.